The 11 T cell receptor beta chains listed next were all sequenced from one sample in a study of Graves' ophthalmopathy and Graves' hyperthyroidism. Using RNA transcripts, the TCR beta CDR3 regions were amplified. The library came from an HTBI-primed first-round RT-PCR and a second-round multiplex PCR. TCRdb reanalysed the multiplex PCR reads using MiXCR and keeps one entry per CDR3 protein. The sample carries about 410,000 distinct CDR3 sequences, about 18% recorded once. Sequenced material: peripheral blood. These TCRs come from a woman between 18 and 29 years old with Graves' ophthalmopathy.

This clonotype came up many times. The V and J genes are TRBV24-1 and TRBJ1-1; possibly TRBD1 for D (5 bases). CDR1 is KGHDR and CDR2 is SFDVKD in the germline V gene. This CDR3 is 11 amino acids long. V was trimmed by 7 bases and J by 7 bases, leaving 9 bases between them. CDR3 sequence: CATRSGLEAFF. CDR3 in DNA: TGTGCCACCAGGTCGGGACTTGAAGCTTTCTTT.

Ten or more counts support this clonotype. The chain has TRBV6-1 and TRBJ2-2, with TRBD1 matching 9 bases. Germline CDR1 MNHNS, CDR2 SASEGT. V lost 4 bases to trimming and J lost 10 bases; unmatched junction nucleotides: 7. CDR3 size: 14 residues. The CDR3 DNA sequence: TGTGCCAGCAGTGTCGGGACAGGGTCAGAGGAGCTGTTTTTT. It codes for CASSVGTGSEELFF.

Many counts were recorded for this clonotype. This chain connects TRBV2 to TRBJ2-2; TRBD1 is a possible D gene (6 bases). The V end lost 11 bases, the J end lost 1 base, and 20 bases lay between the germline ends. The CDR3 spans 16 residues. Germline V CDR1 and CDR2: SNHLY, FYNNEI. The CDR3 loop reads CACSTGSGMNTGELFF. In DNA, the CDR3 is TGTGCCTGTAGTACAGGGTCCGGGATGAACACCGGGGAGCTGTTTTTT.

The chain couples TRBV28 to TRBJ2-5; 8 nucleotides line up with TRBD1. The V and J ends lost 8 bases and 0 bases, in that order; junction bases with no gene match: 2. The CDR3 has 13 amino acids. Germline V lookup: CDR1 MDHEN, CDR2 SYDVKM. CDR3 in DNA: TGTGCCAGCGTGGACAGGGACCAAGAGACCCAGTACTTC. Translating it yields CASVDRDQETQYF.

In this sample, this clonotype turned up many times. This chain connects TRBV12-3 or TRBV12-4 to TRBJ2-7, with 11 bases that match TRBD2. The CDR3 runs 13 residues. V shed 5 bases and J 6 bases; nucleotides not matched to a gene: 3. CDR3 region: CASSPSGRFEQYF. In nucleotides, the CDR3 is TGTGCCAGCAGTCCTAGCGGGAGGTTCGAGCAGTACTTC.

This clonotype has a count of ten or more. The chain is built from TRBV29-1 and TRBJ2-2, with D uncertain. This CDR3 has 11 residues. CDR1 is SQVTM, CDR2 ANQGSEA, per germline. The V end lost 5 bases, the J end lost 6 bases, and 7 bases lay between the germline ends. The CDR3 spells CSVRLPGELFF. The CDR3 DNA is TGCAGCGTTCGCCTCCCCGGGGAGCTGTTTTTT.

This clonotype was counted at least ten times. The chain is built from TRBV5-1 and TRBJ1-6; 7 bases line up with TRBD1. The CDR3 is 16 residues long. After removal of 1 base from V and 3 bases from J, the junction contained 4 bases not matched to a gene. Germline CDR1 is SGHRS and CDR2 is YFSETQ. The CDR3 coding sequence is TGCGCCAGCAGCTTGAACAGGGGCGACTATAATTCACCCCTCCACTTT. Translation: CASSLNRGDYNSPLHF.

This clonotype was recorded many times. The chain links TRBV11-2 to TRBJ2-2, with TRBD2 identical over 11 bases. Germline CDR1 reads SGHAT; CDR2 reads FQNNGV. The V and J ends lost 0 bases and 3 bases, in that order; junction bases with no gene match: 6. CDR3 length: 18 amino acids. DNA of the CDR3: TGTGCCAGCAGCTTAGATGGAAGACTAGCGGGGCACACCGGGGAGCTGTTTTTT. It specifies CASSLDGRLAGHTGELFF.

The chain carries TRBV7-8 and TRBJ2-7; possible D gene TRBD2, 5 bases. Trimming removed 3 bases at V and 4 bases at J, with 10 bases between. Germline V lookup: CDR1 SGHVS, CDR2 FQNEAQ. This CDR3 is built from 13 residues. CDR3 residues: CASSLGKRYEQYF. The CDR3 DNA follows: TGTGCCAGCAGCTTGGGCAAGCGGTACGAGCAGTACTTC.

V usage is TRBV27 and J usage is TRBJ2-5, with D perhaps TRBD2 (5 bases). V was shortened by 5 bases and J by 4 bases, with 14 bases between the two germline ends. The CDR3 runs 14 residues. Germline CDR1 reads MNHEY; CDR2 reads SMNVEV (reference sequence). The CDR3 nucleotides read TGTGCCAGCAGTCCTCTAGAGGGAAGAGAGACCCAGTACTTC. Translating gives CASSPLEGRETQYF.

This clonotype has ten or more counts. The V gene is TRBV29-1, the J gene TRBJ2-2, with D hard to call. Trimming removed 6 bases from V and 4 bases from J, with 12 bases in between. CDR3 length: 13 amino acids. The germline gives CDR1 SQVTM, CDR2 ANQGSEA. The CDR3 region is CSVPGPSTGELFF. The CDR3 DNA reads as TGCAGCGTGCCGGGTCCCTCCACCGGGGAGCTGTTTTTT.